The TCR beta chain under discussion was sequenced for a study of T cells expressing NK-cell markers. The study's findings and limits: Four donors likewise had their CD3+CD56-NKG2C+ fraction led by these clonotypes. The study did not resolve the HCMV specificity of expanded NKG2C+ T cell clones.

Details on this clonotype: Antigen: not known.

Germline CDR1 and CDR2: MNHEY and SVGAGI. The CDR3 covers 13 residues. Reanalyzing the 5' RACE reads, TCRdb keeps one entry per CDR3 protein, without DNA. The sample totals about half a million distinct CDR3 sequences. The V call is TRBV6-5, the J call TRBJ1-1. The specimen was blood T cells: a sorted CD56 or NKG2C T cell subset, CD4+ or CD8+ T cells, or bulk PBMC T cells (not recorded which). The clonotype originates from a woman in her forties or fifties in good health. CDR3 amino acids: CASSYAYRREAFF.